These 6 T cell receptor beta chains originate from one sample sequenced in a study of T-cell reconstitution after alpha-beta-depleted transplantation in children. Unique molecular identifiers tagged the TCRbeta library. Each CDR3 protein gets one entry after TCRdb re-called the PCR reads with MiXCR. The data hold 250,000 to 400,000 distinct CDR3 sequences, with about a quarter observed a single time. The specimen comprised PBMCs, mostly from graft donor cells, sampled 180 days after TCRalphabeta/CD19-depleted stem cell transplant. All receptors come from a male patient aged 10 to 17 who had a stem cell transplant for acute lymphoblastic leukemia, so the T cells may come from the graft donor.

The gene calls are TRBV19 and TRBJ1-6, with D possibly being TRBD1 (6 bases). V was clipped by 3 bases and J by 7 bases, with 10 bases between them. The CDR3 covers 14 residues. Germline CDR1 and CDR2: LNHDA and SQIVND (reference sequence). CDR3 in DNA: TGTGCCAGTAGTATCGGACAGTACAATTCACCCCTCCACTTT. Encoded protein: CASSIGQYNSPLHF. Full variable domain (missing parts from reference TRBV19 and TRBJ1-6): DGGITQSPKYLFRKEGQNVTLSCEQNLNHDAMYWYRQDPGQGLRLIYYSQIVNDFQKGDIAEGYSVSREKKESFPLTVTSAQKNPTAFYLCASSIGQYNSPLHFGNGTRLTVT.

For this clonotype: A much larger clone lies a single base off, so this may be a read error. The rearrangement links TRBV12-3 or TRBV12-4 to TRBJ2-1, with D tentatively TRBD1 (5 bases). V lost 7 bases and J lost 5, with 9 bases in between. This CDR3 contains 12 residues. The CDR3: CASTRVDNEQFF. The CDR3 nucleotides read TGTGCCAGCACCAGGGTTGACAATGAGCAGTTCTTC.

The V gene is TRBV20-1, the J gene TRBJ1-2, with D possibly TRBD1 on 5 matching bases. Trimming left V 6 bases short and J 4 bases short, with 21 bases between. Per germline, CDR1 DFQATT and CDR2 SNEGSKA (reference sequence). The CDR3 is 15 residues long. CDR3 sequence reads: CSAKLKAGRVYGYTF. The CDR3 nucleotides are TGCAGTGCCAAATTAAAGGCAGGGAGAGTCTATGGCTACACCTTC.

CDR3 amino acids: CASSFPLRGDTGELFF. CDR3 sequence (DNA): TGTGCCAGTTCGTTCCCTCTGAGGGGCGACACCGGGGAGCTGTTTTTT. The chain has TRBV12-3 or TRBV12-4 and TRBJ2-2; D tentatively fits TRBD1 or TRBD2 (5 bases each). The ends were cut back, 9 bases at V and 3 bases at J, with 20 bases in the middle. The CDR3 totals 16 residues.

Ten or more counts support this clonotype. The V call is TRBV20-1, the J call TRBJ2-1; D uncertain. The V and J ends lost 4 bases and 1 base respectively, with 17 bases between them. This CDR3 has 16 residues. In germline, CDR1 is DFQATT, CDR2 SNEGSKA (reference sequence). For the CDR3, the DNA is TGCAGTGCTAAAGCTACTAACTGGGTTTCCTACAATGAGCAGTTCTTC. Its protein is CSAKATNWVSYNEQFF.

The chain has TRBV5-1 and TRBJ1-6, with 7 bases fitting TRBD1. Unmatched junction bases numbered 13, after V lost 3 bases and J lost 4 bases. The CDR3 totals 18 residues. Looked up from germline, CDR1 is SGHRS and CDR2 is YFSETQ. This chain's CDR3 is CASSSRQGWGPYNSPLHF. The DNA of the CDR3 is TGCGCCAGCAGCTCTAGACAGGGCTGGGGCCCATATAATTCACCCCTCCACTTT.